This T cell receptor beta chain was documented in a study of T cell repertoires in cytomegalovirus infection. Study context: Indications of both CMV infection and matching HLA type were provided by public TCR beta signatures. Whole-study results and caveats: Cumulative frequency (of public TCR beta family members) identified carriers of CMV plus the relevant HLA. The ex vivo response was dominated by HLA-C-restricted CMV-specific TCR beta clonotypes.

On this clonotype itself: Its antigen is as yet unknown.

Each CDR3 protein gets one entry after TCRdb re-called the reads with MiXCR. The table includes some 180,000 distinct CDR3 sequences, about 21% detected once. CDR1 is SGHNT and CDR2 is YENEEA in the germline V gene. V was pared by 3 bases and J by 5 bases, with 10 bases between. CDR3 length: 13 residues. Sequenced input: PBMCs. This receptor was taken from a human donor in good health (CMV status not recorded). Some clones in this sample may be carry-over from other donors' samples. V gene TRBV11-3 combines with J gene TRBJ1-1, with a possible D match to TRBD1 (5 bases). The CDR3 loop reads CASSFQGFTEAFF. The CDR3 DNA is TGTGCCAGCAGCTTCCAGGGATTTACTGAAGCTTTCTTT.